These 2 T cell receptor beta chains were all obtained from the same sample, sequenced in a study of control samples from healthy donors and cancer patients. The table came from immunoSEQ multiplex PCR; TCRdb's copy has only in-frame clones and leaves some out. The sample has around 84,000 clones, 84% seen once; the top ten hold about 9.9%. The sequenced material came from PBMCs. These receptors all stem from a man in his fifties or sixties with head and neck cancer.

The rearrangement joins TRBV5-8 to TRBJ2-7; D not certain. Trimming left V 1 base short and J 4 bases short, with 3 bases between. Per the germline V gene, CDR1 is SGHTS and CDR2 is YDEGEE. The CDR3 loop spans 11 amino acids. The CDR3 protein is CASSLRYEQYF. In nucleotides, the CDR3 is TGTGCCAGCAGCTTGCGATACGAGCAGTACTTC.

This chain joins TRBV28 and TRBJ1-2; weak D call: TRBD1 (5 bases). V was shortened by 3 bases and J by 3 bases, with 11 bases between the two germline ends. The CDR3 has 14 residues. Germline V lookup: CDR1 MDHEN, CDR2 SYDVKM. The chain's CDR3 is CASSLGGVHYGYTF. Written as DNA, the CDR3 is TGTGCCAGCAGTTTGGGGGGGGTGCACTATGGCTACACCTTC.